Sequencing of this T cell receptor beta chain was carried out in a study of blood T cells in healthy people across ages. At the level of the study: Through template switching, about one barcoded beta molecule was captured per two T cells, as measured in model experiments. Points from the study as a whole: The unknown donor CMV status may have confounded expanded clonotype changes. Using unsorted PBMCs precluded a conclusive naive versus antigen-experienced comparison.

J gave up 8 bases and V 4 bases, and 8 bases lay outside the gene matches. Germline V gene data show CDR1 as ENHRY and CDR2 as SYGVKD. The CDR3 extends over 15 amino acids. The second PCR ran about 6 to 11 cycles with a sample-barcoded 5' primer and J-beta primers. In TCRdb, the 5' RACE reads were re-called with MiXCR into one record per CDR3 protein. The table lists 500,000 to 600,000 distinct CDR3 sequences, 25% to 30% of them singletons. Remarks on this clonotype: Antigen specificity is unknown.

J is TRBJ1-6 and V is TRBV10-3, with 7 nucleotides matching TRBD1. The sample was blood. This clonotype originated in a woman aged 65 to 85 in good health. The CDR3 loop is CAISVNGDRDSPLHF. The CDR3 DNA reads TGTGCCATCAGTGTTAATGGGGACAGAGATTCACCCCTCCACTTT.